Sequencing of this TCR beta chain was carried out in a study of PD-1 blockade in classical Hodgkin lymphoma. Study-wide findings and caveats: At baseline, newly diagnosed patients reportedly showed less TCR diversity than healthy donors. Before treatment, complete responders showed about the same diversity as newly diagnosed patients.

This sample's time point: cycle 4 day 1 (C4D1), after six to seven weeks of nivolumab. Each of the patients experienced relapse following autologous stem cell transplantation, and their brentuximab vedotin exposure differed. The method was immunoSEQ multiplex PCR; TCRdb's version includes in-frame clones alone and lacks a portion of them. The data show about 47,000 clones, about 80% seen once. Looked up from germline, CDR1 is SGHTS and CDR2 is YDEGEE. The CDR3 length is 15 residues. Losses at the gene ends were 2 bases for V and 5 bases for J; bases not matched to a gene: 7. Notes on this clone: Its antigen remains unidentified.

This material consisted of peripheral blood mononuclear cells (PBMCs), taken before the fourth cycle of nivolumab. This receptor was identified in a human donor with classical Hodgkin lymphoma. The rearrangement joins TRBV5-8 to TRBJ2-3; the match to TRBD2 covers 8 bases. CDR3 sequence reads: CASSLDGGAKDTQYF. In DNA form, the CDR3 reads TGTGCCAGCAGCTTAGACGGGGGGGCCAAAGATACGCAGTATTTT.